Detailed here is one T cell receptor beta chain. CFSE-low proliferating responders, CD3+CD4+ and CD3+CD8+, were sorted post-reaction. This sample stems from a study of graft-versus-host responses after intestinal transplantation. The wider study: Multivisceral, liver-intestinal, or isolated intestinal grafts were transplanted into recipients.

The CDR3 extends over 18 amino acids. The germline V gene has CDR1 LGHNA and CDR2 YNFKEQ. V shed 5 bases, J shed 6 bases, and the junction held 15 bases outside the gene matches. Some clones are missing from TCRdb's copy, which holds only in-frame ones; the method was immunoSEQ multiplex PCR. The sample includes around 6,700 clones, approximately 22% of them seen just once. The sample in question was alloreactive CD4+ T cells from a mixed lymphocyte reaction culture, obtained before transplantation. Noted subset: CFSE-low proliferating T cells sorted from approximately 6-day pre-transplant mixed lymphocyte reaction (GvH or HvG direction). The chain joins TRBV4-2 to TRBJ2-1, with 11 positions matching TRBD2. This TCR came from a human patient who was an organ donor for intestinal transplantation. The CDR3, as DNA: TGTGCCAGCAGCTTCGAACCGATAGCGGGGGGGGCATTCAATGAGCAGTTCTTC. It translates to CASSFEPIAGGAFNEQFF.